The rows below give T cell receptor beta chains drawn from one sample of a study of control samples from healthy donors and cancer patients. Assay used: immunoSEQ multiplex PCR; TCRdb lists only in-frame clones, some missing. The table has about 160,000 clones, just under 95% seen once. The sequenced sample was blood. Receptor source: a woman aged 40-49 years in good health. CDR3s include the opening cysteine and the closing phenylalanine or tryptophan. The D gene is left open where the match is weak. Some rows have no size entry. The others give once, few or many, or a class for an expanded clone.

>TRBJ1-4|NA|NA|TRBV5-6
TGTGCCAGCAGCTTGACGGGGTTAGAAAAACTGTTTTTT
CASSLTGLEKLFF
>TRBJ1-1|NA|TRBD1|TRBV6-2/TRBV6-3
TGTGCCAGCAGTTACCTCAAGCCGGGACAGGGGAACACTGAAGCTTTCTTT
CASSYLKPGQGNTEAFF
>TRBJ1-2|NA|TRBD1|TRBV27
TGTGCCAGCAGTTTCCAAAGGACAGGGGAGGCCGGCTACACCTTC
CASSFQRTGEAGYTF
>TRBJ1-1|NA|NA|TRBV27
TGTGCCAGCATTAAGGGGTTGGGCACTGAAGCTTTCTTT
CASIKGLGTEAFF
>TRBJ2-7|NA|TRBD2|TRBV30
TGTGCCTGGAGTGCCGGGACTAGCGGAATGTGGGACTCCTACGAGCAGTACTTC
CAWSAGTSGMWDSYEQYF
>TRBJ2-5|NA|NA|TRBV7-2
TGTGCCAGCAGGGGAACAGGGACGGAGACCCAGTACTTC
CASRGTGTETQYF
>TRBJ2-1|NA|NA|TRBV3-1/TRBV3-2
TGTGCCAGCAGCCAAGGGCCAGTGGGGGGTGAGCAGTTCTTC
CASSQGPVGGEQFF
>TRBJ1-1|NA|NA|TRBV9
TGTGCCAGCAGCGTAGTATCGCAGGGGTCGGAAGCTTTCTTT
CASSVVSQGSEAFF
>TRBJ1-1|NA|NA|TRBV9
TGTGCCAGCAGCCCGGGAGGAGGTGGGCCGTCGGCTTTCTTT
CASSPGGGGPSAFF
>TRBJ2-5|NA|TRBD2|TRBV7-2
TGTGCCAGCAGCTTAGCGGGGGGGCAAGAGACCCAGTACTTC
CASSLAGGQETQYF
>TRBJ2-3|NA|NA|TRBV5-1
TGCGCCAGCAGCTTAGTTTTGCAGGCTAAAGATACGCAGTATTTT
CASSLVLQAKDTQYF
>TRBJ2-7|NA|NA|TRBV7-9
TGTGCCAGCAGCTTATCGGCGCGTACCAACGAGCAGTACTTC
CASSLSARTNEQYF
>TRBJ1-2|NA|TRBD1|TRBV9
TGTGCCAGCAGCGGTTCCGGGACAGGATCAAAAAAGAGGGGCTATGGCTACACCTTC
CASSGSGTGSKKRGYGYTF
>TRBJ2-2|NA|NA|TRBV11-3
TGTGCCAGCAGCCTGTTCGGGGGGCGAGGGTACACCGGGGAGCTGTTTTTT
CASSLFGGRGYTGELFF
>TRBJ1-1|NA|TRBD1|TRBV18
TGTGCCAGCTCACCGCTTAGGACAGGGGGCCGAATAGGCACTGAAGCTTTCTTT
CASSPLRTGGRIGTEAFF
>TRBJ2-3|NA|TRBD1|TRBV6-2/TRBV6-3
TGTGCCAGCAACCCAGACAGGGCCTTCACAGATACGCAGTATTTT
CASNPDRAFTDTQYF
>TRBJ1-1|NA|TRBD1|TRBV5-1
TGCGCCAGCAGCTCCAGGGGGGACAGGGGGATTTTGAACACTGAAGCTTTCTTT
CASSSRGDRGILNTEAFF
>TRBJ1-4|NA|TRBD1|TRBV6-5
TGTGCCAGCAGTTCCGGACAGGGAATTAATGAAAAACTGTTTTTT
CASSSGQGINEKLFF
>TRBJ1-1|NA|NA|TRBV7-7
TGTGCCAGCAGCCCGGGGCCACAGGGCACTGAAGCTTTCTTT
CASSPGPQGTEAFF
>TRBJ1-6|NA|NA|TRBV4-3
TGCGCCAGCAGCCAAGTGCAGGGATCCTATAATTCACCCCTCCACTTT
CASSQVQGSYNSPLHF
>TRBJ1-1|NA|NA|TRBV28
TGTGCCAGCAGTCCGCACCTGAACACTGAAGCTTTCTTT
CASSPHLNTEAFF
>TRBJ2-1|once|TRBD2|TRBV6-4
TGTGCCAGCAGCTCTTTAAGCGGGGGGTACAATGAGCAGTTCTTC
CASSSLSGGYNEQFF
>TRBJ1-5|NA|NA|TRBV4-1
TGCGCCAGCAGCCAAGAGCAGGGAGAACCCCGCGGGGAGCCCCAGCATTTT
CASSQEQGEPRGEPQHF
>TRBJ1-2|NA|NA|TRBV5-1
TGCGCCAGCAGCTACAATTCAGGTCTTAACTATGGCTACACCTTC
CASSYNSGLNYGYTF
>TRBJ1-6|NA|TRBD1|TRBV6-4
TGTGCCAGCAGTGACTCGACAGGGATAGGATCACCCCTCCACTTT
CASSDSTGIGSPLHF
>TRBJ1-1|once|NA|TRBV5-8
TGTGCCAGCAGCTTGGCCAGTGGCTGGAACACTGAAGCTTTCTTT
CASSLASGWNTEAFF